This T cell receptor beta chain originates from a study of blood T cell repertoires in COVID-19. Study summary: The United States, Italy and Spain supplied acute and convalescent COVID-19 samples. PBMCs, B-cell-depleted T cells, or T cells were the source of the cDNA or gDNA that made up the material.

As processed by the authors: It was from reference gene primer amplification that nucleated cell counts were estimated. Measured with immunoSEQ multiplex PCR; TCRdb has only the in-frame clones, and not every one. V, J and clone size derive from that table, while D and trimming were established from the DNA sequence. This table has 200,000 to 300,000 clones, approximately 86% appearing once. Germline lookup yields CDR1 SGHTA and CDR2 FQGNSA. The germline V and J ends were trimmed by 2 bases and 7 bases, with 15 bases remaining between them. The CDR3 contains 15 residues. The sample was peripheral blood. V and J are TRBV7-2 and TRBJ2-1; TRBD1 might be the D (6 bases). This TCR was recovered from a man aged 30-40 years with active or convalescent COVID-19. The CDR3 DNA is TGTGCCAGCAGCTTAAACGCCGGGACAACTAATGAGCAGTTCTTC. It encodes CASSLNAGTTNEQFF. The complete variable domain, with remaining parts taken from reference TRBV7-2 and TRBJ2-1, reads GAGVSQSPSNKVTEKGKDVELRCDPISGHTALYWYRQSLGQGLEFLIYFQGNSAPDKSGLPSDRFSAERTGGSVSTLTIQRTQQEDSAVYLCASSLNAGTTNEQFFGPGTRLTVL.